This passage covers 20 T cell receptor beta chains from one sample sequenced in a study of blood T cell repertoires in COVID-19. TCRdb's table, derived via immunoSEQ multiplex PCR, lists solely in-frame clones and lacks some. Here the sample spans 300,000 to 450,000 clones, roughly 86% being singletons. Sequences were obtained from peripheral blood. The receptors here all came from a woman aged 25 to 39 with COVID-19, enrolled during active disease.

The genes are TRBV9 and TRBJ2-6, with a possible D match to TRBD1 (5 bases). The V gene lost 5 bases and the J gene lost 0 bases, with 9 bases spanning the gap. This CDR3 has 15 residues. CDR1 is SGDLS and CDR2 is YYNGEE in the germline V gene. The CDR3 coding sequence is TGTGCCAGCAGAAAGGGGCACTCTGGGGCCAACGTCCTGACTTTC. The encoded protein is CASRKGHSGANVLTF.

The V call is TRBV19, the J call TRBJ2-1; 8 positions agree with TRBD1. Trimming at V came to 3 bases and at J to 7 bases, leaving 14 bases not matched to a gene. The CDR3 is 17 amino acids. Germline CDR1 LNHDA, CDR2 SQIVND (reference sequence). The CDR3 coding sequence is TGTGCCAGTAGTATCAACAGGGGGTCCTCCTCGGTAAATGAGCAGTTCTTC. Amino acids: CASSINRGSSSVNEQFF. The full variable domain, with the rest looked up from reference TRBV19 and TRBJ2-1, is DGGITQSPKYLFRKEGQNVTLSCEQNLNHDAMYWYRQDPGQGLRLIYYSQIVNDFQKGDIAEGYSVSREKKESFPLTVTSAQKNPTAFYLCASSINRGSSSVNEQFFGPGTRLTVL.

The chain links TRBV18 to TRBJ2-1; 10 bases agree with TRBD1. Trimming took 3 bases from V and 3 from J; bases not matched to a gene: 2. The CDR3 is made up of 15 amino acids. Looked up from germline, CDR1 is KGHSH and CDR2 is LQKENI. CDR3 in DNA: TGTGCCAGCTCACCCGGACAGGGGGACTACAATGAGCAGTTCTTC. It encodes CASSPGQGDYNEQFF.

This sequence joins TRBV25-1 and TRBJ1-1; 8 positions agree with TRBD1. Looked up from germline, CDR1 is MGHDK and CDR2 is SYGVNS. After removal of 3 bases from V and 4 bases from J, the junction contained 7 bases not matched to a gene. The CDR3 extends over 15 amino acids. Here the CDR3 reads CASSDRQGRSTEAFF. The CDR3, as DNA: TGTGCCAGCAGTGATAGACAGGGGAGGAGCACTGAAGCTTTCTTT. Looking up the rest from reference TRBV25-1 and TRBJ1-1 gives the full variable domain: EADIYQTPRYLVIGTGKKITLECSQTMGHDKMYWYQQDPGMELHLIHYSYGVNSTEKGDLSSESTVSRIRTEHFPLTLESARPSHTSQYLCASSDRQGRSTEAFFGQGTRLTVV.

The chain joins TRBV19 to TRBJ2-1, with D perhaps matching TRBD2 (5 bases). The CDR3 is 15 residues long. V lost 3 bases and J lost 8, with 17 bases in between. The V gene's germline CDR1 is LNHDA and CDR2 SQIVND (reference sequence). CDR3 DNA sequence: TGTGCCAGTAGTATCGTACCCGGGATTAATCATGAGCAGTTCTTC. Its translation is CASSIVPGINHEQFF. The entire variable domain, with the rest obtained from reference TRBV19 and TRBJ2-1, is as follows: DGGITQSPKYLFRKEGQNVTLSCEQNLNHDAMYWYRQDPGQGLRLIYYSQIVNDFQKGDIAEGYSVSREKKESFPLTVTSAQKNPTAFYLCASSIVPGINHEQFFGPGTRLTVL.

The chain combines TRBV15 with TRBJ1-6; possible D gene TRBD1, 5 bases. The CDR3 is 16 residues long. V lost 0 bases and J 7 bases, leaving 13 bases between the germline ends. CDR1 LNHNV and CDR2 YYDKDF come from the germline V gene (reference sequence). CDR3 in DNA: TGTGCCACCAGCAGAGATCTTGGCAGGGCAAATTCACCCCTCCACTTT. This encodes CATSRDLGRANSPLHF. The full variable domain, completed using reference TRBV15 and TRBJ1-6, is DAMVIQNPRYQVTQFGKPVTLSCSQTLNHNVMYWYQQKSSQAPKLLFHYYDKDFNNEADTPDNFQSRRPNTSFCFLDIRSPGLGDTAMYLCATSRDLGRANSPLHFGNGTRLTVT.

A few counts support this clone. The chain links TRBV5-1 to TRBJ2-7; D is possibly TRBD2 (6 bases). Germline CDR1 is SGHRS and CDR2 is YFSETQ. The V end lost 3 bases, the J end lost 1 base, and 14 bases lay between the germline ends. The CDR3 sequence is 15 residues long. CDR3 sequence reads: CASSYRDSMSYEQYF. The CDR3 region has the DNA TGCGCCAGCAGCTACCGGGACTCAATGTCCTACGAGCAGTACTTC. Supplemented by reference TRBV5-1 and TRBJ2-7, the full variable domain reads KAGVTQTPRYLIKTRGQQVTLSCSPISGHRSVSWYQQTPGQGLQFLFEYFSETQRNKGNFPGRFSGRQFSNSRSEMNVSTLELGDSALYLCASSYRDSMSYEQYFGPGTRLTVT.

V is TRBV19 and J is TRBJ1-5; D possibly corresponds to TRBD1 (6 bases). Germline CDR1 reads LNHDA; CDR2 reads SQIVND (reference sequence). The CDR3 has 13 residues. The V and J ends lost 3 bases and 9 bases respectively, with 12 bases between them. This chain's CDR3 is CASSMAGDGPQHF. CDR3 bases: TGTGCCAGTAGTATGGCAGGGGATGGGCCCCAGCATTTT.

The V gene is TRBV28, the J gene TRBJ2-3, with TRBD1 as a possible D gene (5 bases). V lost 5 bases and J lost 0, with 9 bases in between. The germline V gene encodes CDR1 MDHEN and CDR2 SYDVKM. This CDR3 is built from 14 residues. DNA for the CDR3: TGTGCCAGCAGTGTGACAGTTAGCACAGATACGCAGTATTTT. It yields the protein CASSVTVSTDTQYF.

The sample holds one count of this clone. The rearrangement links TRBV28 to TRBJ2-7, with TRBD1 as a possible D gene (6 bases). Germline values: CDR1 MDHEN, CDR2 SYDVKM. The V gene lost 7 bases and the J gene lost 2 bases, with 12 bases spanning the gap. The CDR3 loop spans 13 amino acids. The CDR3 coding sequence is TGTGCCAGCATAAGACAGGATACCTACGAGCAGTACTTC. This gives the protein CASIRQDTYEQYF.

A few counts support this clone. The DNA of the CDR3 is TGTGCTTCCCCCTTAGAGGCGGCCTACGAGCAGTACTTC. Its protein product is CASPLEAAYEQYF. The rearrangement links TRBV30 to TRBJ2-7; no reliable D call. The CDR3 totals 13 residues. In germline, CDR1 is GTSNPN, CDR2 SVGIG (reference sequence).

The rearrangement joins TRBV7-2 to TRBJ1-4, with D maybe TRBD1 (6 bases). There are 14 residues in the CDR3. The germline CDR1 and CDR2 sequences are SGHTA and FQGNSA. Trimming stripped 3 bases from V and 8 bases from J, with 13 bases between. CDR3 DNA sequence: TGTGCCAGCAGCTTGGGGGGGGCACGGGAAAAACTGTTTTTT. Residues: CASSLGGAREKLFF.

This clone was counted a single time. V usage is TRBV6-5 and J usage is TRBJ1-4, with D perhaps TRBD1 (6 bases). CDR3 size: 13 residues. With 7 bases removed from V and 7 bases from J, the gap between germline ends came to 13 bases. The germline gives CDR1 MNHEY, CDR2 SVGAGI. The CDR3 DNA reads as TGTGCCAGCAAGGACAGTTGCGGTGAAAAACTGTTTTTT. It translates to CASKDSCGEKLFF.

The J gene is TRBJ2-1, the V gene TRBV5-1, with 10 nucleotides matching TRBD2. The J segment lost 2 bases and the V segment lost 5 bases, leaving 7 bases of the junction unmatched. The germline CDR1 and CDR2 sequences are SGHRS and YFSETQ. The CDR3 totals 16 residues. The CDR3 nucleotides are TGCGCCAGCAGATCTGGCAGCGGGAGGGCCTACAATGAGCAGTTCTTC. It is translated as CASRSGSGRAYNEQFF.

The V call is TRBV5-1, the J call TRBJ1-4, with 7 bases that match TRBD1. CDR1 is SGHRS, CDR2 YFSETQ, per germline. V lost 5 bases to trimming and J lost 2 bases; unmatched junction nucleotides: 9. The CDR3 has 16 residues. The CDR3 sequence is CASSPELTGTNEKLFF. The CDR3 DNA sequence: TGCGCCAGCAGTCCCGAGTTGACAGGGACTAATGAAAAACTGTTTTTT.

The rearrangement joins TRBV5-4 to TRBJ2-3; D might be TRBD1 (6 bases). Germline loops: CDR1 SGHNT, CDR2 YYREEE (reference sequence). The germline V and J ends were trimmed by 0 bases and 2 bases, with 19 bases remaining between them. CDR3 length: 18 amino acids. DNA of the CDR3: TGTGCCAGCAGCTTGGGGGTTCTTCCGGGACATTCCACAGATACGCAGTATTTT. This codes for CASSLGVLPGHSTDTQYF. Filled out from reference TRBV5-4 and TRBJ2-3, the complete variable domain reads ETGVTQSPTHLIKTRGQQVTLRCSSQSGHNTVSWYQQALGQGPQFIFQYYREEENGRGNFPPRFSGLQFPNYSSELNVNALELDDSALYLCASSLGVLPGHSTDTQYFGPGTRLTVL.

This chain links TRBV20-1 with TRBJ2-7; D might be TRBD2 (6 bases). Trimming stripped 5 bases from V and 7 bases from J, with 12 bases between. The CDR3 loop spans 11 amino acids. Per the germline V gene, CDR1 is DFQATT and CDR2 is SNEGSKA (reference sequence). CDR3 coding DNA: TGCAGTGCTCCGGGACTCCAGGAGCAGTACTTC. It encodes CSAPGLQEQYF.

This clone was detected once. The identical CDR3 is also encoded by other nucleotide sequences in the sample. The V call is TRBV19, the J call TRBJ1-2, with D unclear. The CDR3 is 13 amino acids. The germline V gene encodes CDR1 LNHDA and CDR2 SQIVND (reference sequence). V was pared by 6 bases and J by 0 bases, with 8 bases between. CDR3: CASRDTANYGYTF. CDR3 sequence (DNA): TGTGCCAGTAGGGATACAGCTAACTATGGCTACACCTTC.

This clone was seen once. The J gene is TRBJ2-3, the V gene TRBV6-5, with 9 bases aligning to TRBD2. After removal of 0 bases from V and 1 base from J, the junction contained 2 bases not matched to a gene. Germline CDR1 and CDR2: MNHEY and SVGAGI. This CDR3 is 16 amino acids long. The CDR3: CASSYSLAGRTDTQYF. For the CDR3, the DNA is TGTGCCAGCAGTTACTCTCTAGCGGGACGCACAGATACGCAGTATTTT.

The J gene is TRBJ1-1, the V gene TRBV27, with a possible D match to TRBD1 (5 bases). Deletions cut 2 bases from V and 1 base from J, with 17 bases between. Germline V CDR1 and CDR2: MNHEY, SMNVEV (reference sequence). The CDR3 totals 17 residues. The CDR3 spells CASSLHRAFQGNTEAFF. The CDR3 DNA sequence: TGTGCCAGCAGTTTACATCGCGCCTTTCAGGGGAACACTGAAGCTTTCTTT.